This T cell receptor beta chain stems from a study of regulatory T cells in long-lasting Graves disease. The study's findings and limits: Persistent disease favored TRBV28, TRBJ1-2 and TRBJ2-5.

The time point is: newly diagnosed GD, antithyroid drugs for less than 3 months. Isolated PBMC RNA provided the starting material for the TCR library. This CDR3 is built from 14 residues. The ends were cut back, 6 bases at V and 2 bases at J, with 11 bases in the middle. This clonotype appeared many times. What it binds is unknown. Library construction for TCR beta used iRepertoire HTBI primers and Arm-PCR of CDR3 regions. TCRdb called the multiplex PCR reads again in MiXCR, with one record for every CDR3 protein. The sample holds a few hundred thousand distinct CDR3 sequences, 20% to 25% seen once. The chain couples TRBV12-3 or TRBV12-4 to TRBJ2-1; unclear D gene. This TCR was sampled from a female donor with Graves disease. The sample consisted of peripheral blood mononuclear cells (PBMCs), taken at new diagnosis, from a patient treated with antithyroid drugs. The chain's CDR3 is CASRPGSTYNEQFF. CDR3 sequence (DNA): TGTGCCAGCAGGCCAGGCAGTACCTACAATGAGCAGTTCTTC.